Shown below are 9 T cell receptor beta chains from a single sample sequenced in a study of blood T cells in healthy people across ages. The second PCR ran about 6 to 11 cycles with a sample-barcoded 5' primer and J-beta primers. TCRdb reprocessed the 5' RACE reads via MiXCR and lists one record per CDR3 protein. The sample carries about 720,000 distinct CDR3 sequences, about 20% recorded once. The specimen was blood. The receptor source for this set is a man between 70 and 80 years old in good health.

This clonotype was seen a handful of times. The chain uses TRBV7-2 and TRBJ2-5, with 15 bases aligning to TRBD2. The germline CDR1 and CDR2 sequences are SGHTA and FQGNSA. Trimming removed 4 bases from V and 4 bases from J; junction bases left unmatched: 10. The CDR3 loop spans 18 amino acids. The CDR3 DNA follows: TGTGCCAGCAGCTCCGGACTAGCGGGAGGGCCTAGGATAGAGACCCAGTACTTC. Amino acid sequence: CASSSGLAGGPRIETQYF.

In its sample, this clonotype was seen a few times. The chain links TRBV28 to TRBJ2-7; possible D gene TRBD1, 5 bases. The CDR3 covers 12 residues. Per germline, CDR1 MDHEN and CDR2 SYDVKM. Trimming removed 2 bases at V and 7 bases at J, with 9 bases between. The chain's CDR3 is CASSLQGWEQYF. The DNA for the CDR3 is TGTGCCAGCAGTTTACAGGGCTGGGAGCAGTACTTC.

This clonotype was counted only a few times. The V gene is TRBV7-9, the J gene TRBJ1-5; D is uncertain. The CDR3 consists of 16 residues. Trimming pared 5 bases from V and 2 bases from J, leaving 16 bases between. Germline loops: CDR1 SEHNR, CDR2 FQNEAQ (reference sequence). The CDR3: CASSPGHGGRNQPQHF. CDR3 nucleotide sequence: TGTGCCAGCAGCCCGGGCCACGGTGGTCGCAATCAGCCCCAGCATTTT. The full variable domain, with the rest looked up from reference TRBV7-9 and TRBJ1-5, is DTGVSQNPRHKITKRGQNVTFRCDPISEHNRLYWYRQTLGQGPEFLTYFQNEAQLEKSRLLSDRFSAERPKGSFSTLEIQRTEQGDSAMYLCASSPGHGGRNQPQHFGDGTRLSIL.

A word on this clonotype: Germline and junction disagree at one end, which may indicate a read error. This sequence joins TRBV6-6 and TRBJ1-4; D ambiguous. CDR3 length: 13 amino acids. Germline V gene sequence: CDR1 MNHNY, CDR2 SVGAGI (reference sequence). The CDR3 coding sequence is TGTGCCGGGTCAACAAACAGTCATGAAAAACCGTTTTTT. Encoded protein: CAGSTNSHEKPFF.

The rearrangement links TRBV9 to TRBJ2-3; D uncertain. The CDR3 has 14 residues. The V end was cut by 0 bases, the J end by 5 bases, with 10 bases between. Per germline, CDR1 SGDLS and CDR2 YYNGEE. In nucleotides, the CDR3 is TGTGCCAGCAGCGTAGCCACGGCAAGAGATACGCAGTATTTT. It encodes CASSVATARDTQYF.

The CDR3: CASTGNGYTF. Here the CDR3 DNA reads TGTGCCAGCACGGGGAATGGCTACACCTTC. The chain has TRBV9 and TRBJ1-2; D unresolved. Germline-derived CDR1 and CDR2 are SGDLS and YYNGEE. This CDR3 spans 10 amino acids. Between the trimmed V and J ends, which lost 6 bases and 6 bases, there was a span of 6 bases.

This clonotype was recorded a few times. The genes are TRBV28 and TRBJ2-1, with TRBD2 identical over 9 bases. The CDR3 sequence is 16 residues long. The ends lost 6 bases at V and 0 bases at J; junction bases unmatched: 6. The germline CDR1 and CDR2 sequences are MDHEN and SYDVKM. The CDR3 region is CASRPSGGISYNEQFF. Here the CDR3 DNA reads TGTGCCAGCAGACCAAGCGGGGGGATCTCCTACAATGAGCAGTTCTTC.

A note on this clonotype: A read error may be the cause here, since a much bigger clone is one base away. The rearrangement joins TRBV12-3 or TRBV12-4 to TRBJ2-3; D is possibly TRBD2 (7 bases). V lost 5 bases to trimming and J lost 2 bases, with 11 bases between them. The CDR3 covers 14 residues. CDR3 sequence: CASSKRGATDTQYF. In nucleotides, the CDR3 is TGTGCCAGCAGTAAACGGGGGGCCACAGATACGCAGTATTTT.

This clonotype was seen at least ten times. The chain combines TRBV5-1 with TRBJ2-5, with unresolved D. Germline values: CDR1 SGHRS, CDR2 YFSETQ. The CDR3 sequence is 13 residues long. V shed 0 bases and J shed 2 bases, with 5 bases lying between them. The CDR3 is CASSLATQETQYF. CDR3 nucleotides: TGCGCCAGCAGCTTGGCCACACAAGAGACCCAGTACTTC.